Sequencing of this T cell receptor beta chain was carried out in a study of blood T cell repertoires in COVID-19. On the study more broadly: COVID-19 samples collected from the United States, Italy and Spain covered acute and convalescent phases. In each case, the material was cDNA or gDNA derived from T cells, B-cell-depleted T cells, or PBMCs.

Germline loops: CDR1 MNHEY, CDR2 SMNVEV (reference sequence). The length of the CDR3 is 17 residues. Losses at the gene ends were 5 bases for V and 10 bases for J; bases not matched to a gene: 19. In the authors' workflow: Counts of nucleated cells, estimated from reference gene primer amplification, were obtained. Profiled with immunoSEQ multiplex PCR; TCRdb holds only in-frame clones, not every one. That table furnishes V, J and clone size, whereas the DNA furnished D and trimming. This sample has 120,000 to 150,000 clones, with 80% to 90% found just once. The TCR comes from a man aged 18 to 30 with COVID-19, enrolled during active disease. The chain recombines TRBV27 with TRBJ2-1; 8 nucleotides match TRBD2. The sample taken for sequencing was peripheral blood. The DNA of the CDR3 is TGTGCCAGCAGTGTTGATACAGGGTCCTCTCCTAGCGGGGAGCAGTTCTTC. This codes for CASSVDTGSSPSGEQFF.